One sample yielded the 2 T cell receptor beta chains listed below, sequenced in a study of liver allograft versus peripheral blood T cells. Across the whole study: Comparisons were made between T cell receptor repertoires found in transplanted livers and those circulating in recipients' peripheral blood.

TCRdb re-called the reads with MiXCR, one entry per CDR3 protein. Of fewer than 15,000 distinct CDR3 sequences listed, under 20% were seen once; the top ten hold roughly an eighth. All receptors come from a human patient who had a liver transplant. Some T cells may be transferred from the graft donor.

Points on this clonotype: The junction does not match germline at one end; this may be a read error. The chain has TRBV7-2 and TRBJ2-1, with 16 bases matching TRBD2. The V gene's germline CDR1 is SGHTA and CDR2 FQGNSA. The CDR3 runs 19 residues. DNA of the CDR3: TGTGTCAGCAGCTTAGTGGGACTAGCGGGAGGGAGGACCTACAATGAGCAGTTCTTC. Its protein product is CVSSLVGLAGGRTYNEQFF.

This clonotype showed up just a few times. This CDR3 is CASSRFSPTSRSYNEQFF. CDR3 nucleotide sequence: TGTGCCAGCAGCCGATTCTCCCCCACTAGTCGCTCCTACAATGAGCAGTTCTTC. This rearrangement joins TRBV7-9 to TRBJ2-1; a possible D gene is TRBD2 (5 bases). The germline V and J ends were trimmed by 5 bases and 0 bases, with 20 bases remaining between them. CDR1 is SEHNR, CDR2 FQNEAQ, per germline (reference sequence). The CDR3 sequence is 18 residues long.